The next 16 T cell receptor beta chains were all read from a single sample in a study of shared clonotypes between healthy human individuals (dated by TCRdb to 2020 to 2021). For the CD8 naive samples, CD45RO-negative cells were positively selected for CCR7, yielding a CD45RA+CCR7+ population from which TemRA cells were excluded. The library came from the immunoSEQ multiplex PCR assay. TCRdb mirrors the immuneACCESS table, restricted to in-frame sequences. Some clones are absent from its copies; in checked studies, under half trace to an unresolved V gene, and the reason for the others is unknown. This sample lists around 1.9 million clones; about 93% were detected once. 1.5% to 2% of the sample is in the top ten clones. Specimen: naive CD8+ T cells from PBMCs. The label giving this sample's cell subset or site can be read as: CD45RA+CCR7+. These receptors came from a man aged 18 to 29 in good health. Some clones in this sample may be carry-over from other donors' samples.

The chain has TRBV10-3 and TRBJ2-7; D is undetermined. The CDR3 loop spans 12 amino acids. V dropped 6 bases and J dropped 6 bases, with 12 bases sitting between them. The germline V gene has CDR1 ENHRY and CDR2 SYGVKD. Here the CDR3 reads CAIRAERPEQYF. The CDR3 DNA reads TGTGCCATCAGGGCGGAGAGACCCGAGCAGTACTTC.

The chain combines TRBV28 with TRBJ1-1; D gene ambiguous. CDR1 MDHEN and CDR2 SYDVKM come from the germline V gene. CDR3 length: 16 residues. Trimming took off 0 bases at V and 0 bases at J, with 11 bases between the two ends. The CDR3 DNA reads TGTGCCAGCAGTTTATGGAGAGGATCTATGAACACTGAAGCTTTCTTT. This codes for CASSLWRGSMNTEAFF. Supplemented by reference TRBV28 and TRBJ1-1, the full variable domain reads DVKVTQSSRYLVKRTGEKVFLECVQDMDHENMFWYRQDPGLGLRLIYFSYDVKMKEKGDIPEGYSVSREKKERFSLILESASTNQTSMYLCASSLWRGSMNTEAFFGQGTRLTVV.

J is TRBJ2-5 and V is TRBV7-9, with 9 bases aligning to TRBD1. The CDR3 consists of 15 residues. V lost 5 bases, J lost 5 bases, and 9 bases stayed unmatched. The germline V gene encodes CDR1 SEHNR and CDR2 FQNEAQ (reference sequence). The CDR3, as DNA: TGTGCCAGCAGCCACCGGGACAGGGCGAGGGAGACCCAGTACTTC. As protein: CASSHRDRARETQYF. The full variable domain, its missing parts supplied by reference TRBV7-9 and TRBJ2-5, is DTGVSQNPRHKITKRGQNVTFRCDPISEHNRLYWYRQTLGQGPEFLTYFQNEAQLEKSRLLSDRFSAERPKGSFSTLEIQRTEQGDSAMYLCASSHRDRARETQYFGPGTRLLVL.

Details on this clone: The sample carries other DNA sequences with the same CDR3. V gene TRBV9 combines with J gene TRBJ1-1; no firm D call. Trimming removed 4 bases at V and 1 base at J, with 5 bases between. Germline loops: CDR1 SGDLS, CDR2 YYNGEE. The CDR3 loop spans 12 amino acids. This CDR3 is CASSSGNTEAFF. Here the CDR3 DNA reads TGTGCCAGCAGCTCTGGGAACACTGAAGCTTTCTTT.

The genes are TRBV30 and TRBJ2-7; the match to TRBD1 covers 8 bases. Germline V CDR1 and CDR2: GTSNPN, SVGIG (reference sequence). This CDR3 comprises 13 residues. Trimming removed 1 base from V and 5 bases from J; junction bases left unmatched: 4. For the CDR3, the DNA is TGTGCCTGGAGTGAGGGCAGGGGGCACGAGCAGTACTTC. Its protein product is CAWSEGRGHEQYF.

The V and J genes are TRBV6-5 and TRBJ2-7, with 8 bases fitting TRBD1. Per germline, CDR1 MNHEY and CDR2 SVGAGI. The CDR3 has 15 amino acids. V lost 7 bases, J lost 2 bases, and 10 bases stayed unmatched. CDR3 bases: TGTGCCAGCAAAGCCCGGACAGGGCGTCCCTACGAGCAGTACTTC. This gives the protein CASKARTGRPYEQYF.

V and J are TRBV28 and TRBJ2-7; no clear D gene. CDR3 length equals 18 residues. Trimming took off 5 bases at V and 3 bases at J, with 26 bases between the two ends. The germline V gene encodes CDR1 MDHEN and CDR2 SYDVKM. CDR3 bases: TGTGCCAGCAGTCGCCCGGACGTAACGGACCCTCTAGACTACGAGCAGTACTTC. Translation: CASSRPDVTDPLDYEQYF.

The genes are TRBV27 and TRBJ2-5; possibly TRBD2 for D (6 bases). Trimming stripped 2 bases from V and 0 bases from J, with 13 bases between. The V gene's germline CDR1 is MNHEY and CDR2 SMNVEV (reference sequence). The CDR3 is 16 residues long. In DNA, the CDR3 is TGTGCCAGCAGTTTAGACCGGAGGGCCTACCAAGAGACCCAGTACTTC. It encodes CASSLDRRAYQETQYF.

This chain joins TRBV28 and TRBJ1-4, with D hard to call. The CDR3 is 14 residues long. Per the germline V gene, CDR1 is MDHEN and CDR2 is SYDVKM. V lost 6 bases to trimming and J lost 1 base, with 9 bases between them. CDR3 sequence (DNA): TGTGCCAGCAGCCTGCAGGAAACTAATGAAAAACTGTTTTTT. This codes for CASSLQETNEKLFF.

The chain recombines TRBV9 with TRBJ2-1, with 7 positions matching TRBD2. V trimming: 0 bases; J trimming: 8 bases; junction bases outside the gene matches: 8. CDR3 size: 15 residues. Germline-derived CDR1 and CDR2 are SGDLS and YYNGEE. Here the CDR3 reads CASSVGAGRGDEQFF. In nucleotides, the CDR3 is TGTGCCAGCAGCGTAGGAGCGGGAAGGGGAGATGAGCAGTTCTTC. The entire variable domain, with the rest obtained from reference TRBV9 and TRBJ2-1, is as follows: DSGVTQTPKHLITATGQRVTLRCSPRSGDLSVYWYQQSLDQGLQFLIQYYNGEERAKGNILERFSAQQFPDLHSELNLSSLELGDSALYFCASSVGAGRGDEQFFGPGTRLTVL.

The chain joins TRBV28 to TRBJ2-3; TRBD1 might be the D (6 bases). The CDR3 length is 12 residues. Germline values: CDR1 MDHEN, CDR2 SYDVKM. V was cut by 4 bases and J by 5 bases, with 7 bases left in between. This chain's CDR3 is CASSSGEDTQYF. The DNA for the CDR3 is TGTGCCAGCAGTTCAGGGGAAGATACGCAGTATTTT. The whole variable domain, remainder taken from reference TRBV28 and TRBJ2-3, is DVKVTQSSRYLVKRTGEKVFLECVQDMDHENMFWYRQDPGLGLRLIYFSYDVKMKEKGDIPEGYSVSREKKERFSLILESASTNQTSMYLCASSSGEDTQYFGPGTRLTVL.

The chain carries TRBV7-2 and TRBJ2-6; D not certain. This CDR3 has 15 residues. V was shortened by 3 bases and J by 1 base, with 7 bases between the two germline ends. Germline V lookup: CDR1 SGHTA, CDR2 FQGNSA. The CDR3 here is CASSLSVSGANVLTF. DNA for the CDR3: TGTGCCAGCAGCTTGTCGGTTTCTGGGGCCAACGTCCTGACTTTC. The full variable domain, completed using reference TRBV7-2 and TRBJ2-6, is GAGVSQSPSNKVTEKGKDVELRCDPISGHTALYWYRQSLGQGLEFLIYFQGNSAPDKSGLPSDRFSAERTGGSVSTLTIQRTQQEDSAVYLCASSLSVSGANVLTFGAGSRLTVL.

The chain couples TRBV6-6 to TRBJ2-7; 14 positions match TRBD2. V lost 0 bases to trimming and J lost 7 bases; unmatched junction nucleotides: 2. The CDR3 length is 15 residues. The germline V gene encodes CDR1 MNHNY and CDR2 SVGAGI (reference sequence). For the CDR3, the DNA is TGTGCCAGCAGTTACTCGGGACTAGCGGGAGTGGAGCAGTACTTC. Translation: CASSYSGLAGVEQYF.

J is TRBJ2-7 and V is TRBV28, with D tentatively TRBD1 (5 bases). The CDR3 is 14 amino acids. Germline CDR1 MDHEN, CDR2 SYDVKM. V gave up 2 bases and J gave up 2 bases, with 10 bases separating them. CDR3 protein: CASSLRVRAYEQYF. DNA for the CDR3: TGTGCCAGCAGTTTACGGGTCAGGGCCTACGAGCAGTACTTC.

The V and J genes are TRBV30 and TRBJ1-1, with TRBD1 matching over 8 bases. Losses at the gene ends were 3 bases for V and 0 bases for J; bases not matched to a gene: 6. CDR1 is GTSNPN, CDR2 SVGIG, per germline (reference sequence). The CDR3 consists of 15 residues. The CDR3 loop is CAWRLDREMNTEAFF. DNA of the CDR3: TGTGCCTGGAGGCTGGACAGGGAAATGAACACTGAAGCTTTCTTT.

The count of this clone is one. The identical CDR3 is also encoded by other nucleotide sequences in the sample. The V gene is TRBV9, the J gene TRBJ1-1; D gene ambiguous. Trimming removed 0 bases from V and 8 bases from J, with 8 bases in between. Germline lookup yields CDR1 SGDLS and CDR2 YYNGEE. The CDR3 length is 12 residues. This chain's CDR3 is CASSVGAEEAFF. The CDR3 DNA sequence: TGTGCCAGCAGCGTAGGTGCGGAGGAAGCTTTCTTT.